Below, 2 T cell receptor beta chains from the same sample are listed, as sequenced in a study of memory CD4+ T cells and cytomegalovirus serostatus. Single viable CD3+CD4+CD8-CD45RO+ cells were sorted as the memory CD4+ T cells. Profiling relied on immunoSEQ multiplex PCR, and the TCRdb table lists in-frame clones only, not all of them. The data contain about 54,000 clones, over 70% of them seen just once; the ten biggest clones take up 2.6%. Input material: memory CD4+ T cells from blood. The receptors shown here come from an adult in good health and CMV-seropositive.

The chain joins TRBV6-5 to TRBJ1-5; TRBD1 is a possible D gene (6 bases). The CDR3 is 14 amino acids. V dropped 6 bases and J dropped 5 bases, with 14 bases sitting between them. Germline CDR1 MNHEY, CDR2 SVGAGI. CDR3: CASSPGTMYQPQHF. In DNA, the CDR3 is TGTGCCAGCAGCCCTGGGACAATGTATCAGCCCCAGCATTTT.

The chain has TRBV4-3 and TRBJ2-1; 10 bases align to TRBD1. Trimming cost V 0 bases and J 5 bases; bases outside gene matches: 7. CDR3 length: 17 amino acids. The germline V gene encodes CDR1 LGHNA and CDR2 YSLEER. As DNA, the CDR3 is TGCGCCAGCAGCCAAGACGAAGGGACAGGGGAGAACAATGAGCAGTTCTTC. Translated, it gives CASSQDEGTGENNEQFF.